The sequence of this T cell receptor beta chain was determined in a study of B cell selection in AIRE deficiency. Whole-study findings and limits: Patient Tconv and Treg cells showed healthy-like TCRBV usage, CDR3 length, diversity. About 31% of healthy-donor shared Treg TCRbeta sequences appeared in patient Tconv cells. Of fewer than 4,500 shared Treg TCRbeta sequences, roughly 32% were healthy-donor-only and over 8% patient-only. Shared Treg sequences had shorter CDR3s, biased toward rearrangements with few non-templated insertions.

Libraries were prepared by immunoSEQ multiplex PCR; TCRdb keeps only in-frame clonotypes and omits some of them. The sample includes 20,000 to 25,000 clones, 97% seen only once; the top ten take over 0.15%. The sorted conventional CD4 T cells were gated as CD4+CD127+. On this clone: What it recognizes is unknown.

This CDR3 has 14 amino acids. V lost 10 bases and J lost 0, with 16 bases in between. Germline values: CDR1 MNHNS, CDR2 SASEGT. The J gene is TRBJ2-7, the V gene TRBV6-1; D is ambiguous. The sequenced material came from conventional CD4+ T cells sorted from PBMCs. The TCR comes from a human donor with AIRE deficiency. The CDR3 DNA sequence: TGTGCCACCTTAGACACTTTCCCCTCCTACGAGCAGTACTTC. Translating it yields CATLDTFPSYEQYF.